These 27 T cell receptor beta chains share one sample of origin, sequenced in a study of blood T cell repertoires in COVID-19. Using immunoSEQ multiplex PCR, the repertoire was profiled, and TCRdb retains in-frame clones only, with some absent. The table includes 130,000 or so clones, around 86% detected once. The sample consisted of peripheral blood. The source is a man aged 45-60 years with active COVID-19.

This chain links TRBV19 with TRBJ1-1, with D tentatively TRBD1 (6 bases). V gave up 5 bases and J gave up 3 bases, with 13 bases separating them. Germline CDR1 and CDR2: LNHDA and SQIVND (reference sequence). The CDR3 totals 14 residues. CDR3 loop: CASSRVQGDTEAFF. DNA for the CDR3: TGTGCCAGTAGTCGGGTACAGGGAGACACTGAAGCTTTCTTT.

This sequence joins TRBV18 and TRBJ2-7; D is uncertain. Germline CDR1 and CDR2: KGHSH and LQKENI. The CDR3 is made up of 14 amino acids. V was shortened by 2 bases and J by 2 bases, with 10 bases between the two germline ends. DNA for the CDR3: TGTGCCAGCTCACCAGGGCACCTAACCTACGAGCAGTACTTC. Amino acids: CASSPGHLTYEQYF.

The V call is TRBV19, the J call TRBJ2-7; tentatively, D is TRBD1 (6 bases). Looked up from germline, CDR1 is LNHDA and CDR2 is SQIVND (reference sequence). The CDR3 extends over 15 amino acids. V dropped 7 bases and J dropped 5 bases, with 21 bases sitting between them. The CDR3 coding sequence is TGTGCCAGTACCCCTACATGGGGCAGGGGACACGAGCAGTACTTC. Amino acids: CASTPTWGRGHEQYF.

This clone has only one observation. This chain connects TRBV18 to TRBJ1-2; 9 nucleotides line up with TRBD1. CDR1 is KGHSH, CDR2 LQKENI, per germline. Unmatched junction bases numbered 13, after V lost 3 bases and J lost 2 bases. This CDR3 contains 18 residues. Written as DNA, the CDR3 is TGTGCCAGCTCACCCGTCCCGGGACAGGGAGCGGCAAACTATGGCTACACCTTC. This gives the protein CASSPVPGQGAANYGYTF.

The chain links TRBV29-1 to TRBJ2-3; 10 bases agree with TRBD1. This CDR3 contains 13 residues. Germline V gene data show CDR1 as SQVTM and CDR2 as ANQGSEA. V shed 6 bases and J 3 bases; nucleotides not matched to a gene: 3. CDR3 sequence reads: CSVGQGQTDTQYF. In nucleotides, the CDR3 is TGCAGCGTGGGACAGGGGCAAACAGATACGCAGTATTTT.

This chain links TRBV19 with TRBJ2-2; TRBD2 aligns across 8 bases. The CDR3 consists of 16 residues. The ends lost 7 bases at V and 1 base at J; junction bases unmatched: 8. The germline gives CDR1 LNHDA, CDR2 SQIVND (reference sequence). CDR3 DNA: TGTGCCAGTATCAAGACTAGCGATAGGAACACCGGGGAGCTGTTTTTT. Amino acids: CASIKTSDRNTGELFF.

The chain links TRBV10-3 to TRBJ2-3, with 11 bases identical to TRBD2. Germline V gene lookup returns CDR1 ENHRY and CDR2 SYGVKD. Trimming cost V 6 bases and J 2 bases; bases outside gene matches: 4. The CDR3 spans 15 residues. The CDR3 is CAISLTSGDTDTQYF. The DNA of the CDR3 is TGTGCCATCAGCCTGACTAGCGGGGACACAGATACGCAGTATTTT.

The chain joins TRBV3-1 (or the pseudogene TRBV3-2) to TRBJ2-1, with TRBD2 matching over 11 bases. V dropped 3 bases and J dropped 10; count of bases not matched to a gene: 11. Germline CDR1 LGHDT, CDR2 YNNKEL (reference sequence). This CDR3 comprises 16 residues. The CDR3 here is CASSHSPSGGSREQFF. The CDR3, as DNA: TGTGCCAGCAGCCACAGTCCTAGCGGGGGGTCACGAGAGCAGTTCTTC.

The chain couples TRBV30 to TRBJ2-3; a possible D gene is TRBD1 (6 bases). This CDR3 contains 13 residues. CDR1 is GTSNPN and CDR2 is SVGIG in the germline V gene (reference sequence). The V end lost 4 bases, the J end lost 2 bases, and 10 bases lay between the germline ends. The CDR3 nucleotides read TGTGCCTGGAATTGGGGACACACAGATACGCAGTATTTT. As protein: CAWNWGHTDTQYF.

This clone was recorded once. This chain uses TRBV2 with TRBJ2-3, with D perhaps matching TRBD1 (7 bases). This CDR3 has 14 amino acids. V dropped 8 bases and J dropped 6 bases, with 18 bases sitting between them. From germline, CDR1 is SNHLY and CDR2 FYNNEI. The CDR3 spells CASHPIRGRDTQYF. The CDR3 bases are TGTGCCAGCCATCCCATCAGGGGGAGGGATACGCAGTATTTT.

V is TRBV4-3 and J is TRBJ1-1; no definite D call. The CDR3 runs to 14 residues. Germline CDR1 LGHNA, CDR2 YSLEER. Trimming removed 4 bases from V and 3 bases from J, with 12 bases in between. As DNA, the CDR3 is TGCGCCAGCAGCCTGGGATCCGGGGACACTGAAGCTTTCTTT. This translates into CASSLGSGDTEAFF.

The V call is TRBV13, the J call TRBJ1-2, with D maybe TRBD1 (6 bases). V shed 4 bases and J shed 7 bases, with 16 bases lying between them. The CDR3 totals 14 residues. CDR1 is PRHDT, CDR2 FYEKMQ, per germline (reference sequence). The CDR3 DNA sequence: TGTGCCAGCAGCTCGCTGACAGGCTCCGGTGGCTACACCTTC. Its protein product is CASSSLTGSGGYTF.

The chain joins TRBV7-2 to TRBJ2-7; TRBD2 matches at 11 bases. Germline CDR1 reads SGHTA; CDR2 reads FQGNSA. This CDR3 comprises 19 residues. Trimming removed 5 bases from V and 7 bases from J; junction bases left unmatched: 22. CDR3 in DNA: TGTGCCAGCAGCGCCGCCGTCCGGTGGGTAGCGGGGGGGTACGGAGAGCAGTACTTC. This codes for CASSAAVRWVAGGYGEQYF.

This clone was seen once. V is TRBV7-6 and J is TRBJ1-2; 8 bases align to TRBD1. Germline lookup yields CDR1 SGHVS and CDR2 FNYEAQ. The V gene end was trimmed by 4 bases and the J gene end by 3 bases; junction bases not matched to a gene: 7. The CDR3 has 15 residues. The CDR3 bases are TGTGCCAGCAGCTCCGACAGGGGCGCGGACTATGGCTACACCTTC. This sequence encodes CASSSDRGADYGYTF.

This rearrangement joins TRBV5-1 to TRBJ2-3; tentative D call: TRBD1 (6 bases). Trimming pared 1 base from V and 9 bases from J, leaving 9 bases between. The CDR3 has 12 amino acids. The germline gives CDR1 SGHRS, CDR2 YFSETQ. For the CDR3, the DNA is TGCGCCAGCAGCTTGCTACAGGGAACGCAGTATTTT. Its translation: CASSLLQGTQYF.

J is TRBJ2-4 and V is TRBV29-1; 8 nucleotides align to TRBD1. The CDR3 spans 14 residues. The junction had 3 bases not matched to a gene; V was cut back by 0 bases and J by 5 bases. Per germline, CDR1 SQVTM and CDR2 ANQGSEA. CDR3 nucleotide sequence: TGCAGCGTTGAAGACAGGGGGCAACAAAACATTCAGTACTTC. Translating gives CSVEDRGQQNIQYF.

This rearrangement joins TRBV5-1 to TRBJ2-1; 7 bases map to TRBD1. This CDR3 region has 13 residues. V was pared by 2 bases and J by 11 bases, with 7 bases of the junction left unmatched. Germline CDR1 is SGHRS and CDR2 is YFSETQ. DNA of the CDR3: TGCGCCAGCAGCTTTGACAGGGCAGTAAAGCAGTTCTTC. Translating gives CASSFDRAVKQFF.

The CDR3 here is CASSTSPAGYYGYTF. The CDR3 nucleotides read TGTGCCAGCAGCACCTCCCCGGCAGGCTACTATGGCTACACCTTC. V and J are TRBV9 and TRBJ1-2; D unresolved. This CDR3 contains 15 residues. CDR1 is SGDLS and CDR2 is YYNGEE in the germline V gene. Trimming removed 4 bases at V and 3 bases at J, with 16 bases between.

In this sample, this clone turned up a few times. The chain links TRBV7-9 to TRBJ2-6; D call uncertain. Trimming stripped 2 bases from V and 1 base from J, with 6 bases between. Germline values: CDR1 SEHNR, CDR2 FQNEAQ (reference sequence). CDR3 size: 15 residues. CDR3 bases: TGTGCCAGCAGCTTACGGGTATCTGGGGCCAACGTCCTGACTTTC. Amino acids: CASSLRVSGANVLTF.

This clone was seen only once. The chain combines TRBV19 with TRBJ1-4; weak D call: TRBD1 (5 bases). CDR1 is LNHDA, CDR2 SQIVND, per germline (reference sequence). The CDR3 runs to 15 residues. V was clipped by 6 bases and J by 6 bases, with 17 bases between them. The CDR3 loop reads CASRRLGGNDEKLFF. In nucleotides, the CDR3 is TGTGCCAGTAGGCGATTGGGGGGGAACGATGAAAAACTGTTTTTT.

V gene TRBV9 combines with J gene TRBJ1-1, with TRBD1 matching 8 bases. With 3 bases clipped from V and 7 bases from J, the junction kept 11 bases outside the gene matches. Germline V gene sequence: CDR1 SGDLS, CDR2 YYNGEE. CDR3 size: 15 residues. The CDR3 DNA reads TGTGCCAGCAGCGCACTCCCCAGGGGGCGTGATGAAGCTTTCTTT. This sequence encodes CASSALPRGRDEAFF.

This sequence joins TRBV11-3 and TRBJ2-3; D is uncertain. This CDR3 has 14 amino acids. Germline V gives CDR1 SGHNT, CDR2 YENEEA. The V gene lost 2 bases and the J gene lost 0 bases, with 6 bases spanning the gap. This CDR3 reads CASSLRGSTDTQYF. CDR3 nucleotides: TGTGCCAGCAGCTTACGAGGTAGCACAGATACGCAGTATTTT.

The V gene is TRBV4-3, the J gene TRBJ1-4, with 7 bases aligning to TRBD1. CDR1 and CDR2 from the germline V gene are LGHNA and YSLEER. V trimming: 8 bases; J trimming: 8 bases; junction bases outside the gene matches: 5. CDR3 length: 12 amino acids. CDR3 residues: CASHGQEEKLFF. The DNA for the CDR3 is TGCGCCAGCCACGGACAGGAGGAAAAACTGTTTTTT.

The J gene is TRBJ2-3, the V gene TRBV7-2; 10 nucleotides match TRBD2. With V trimmed by 3 bases and J by 2 bases, 11 bases remained unmatched. The germline V gene encodes CDR1 SGHTA and CDR2 FQGNSA. The CDR3 spans 18 residues. This chain's CDR3 is CASSFPPRLAGATDTQYF. CDR3 sequence (DNA): TGTGCCAGCAGCTTCCCACCCCGGCTAGCGGGGGCCACAGATACGCAGTATTTT.

The V call is TRBV5-3, the J call TRBJ1-1, with D possibly being TRBD1 (6 bases). TRBV5-3 is an ORF, with its function uncertain. The CDR3 spans 12 residues. Trimming shortened V by 2 bases and J by 7 bases, and 9 bases separated the two germline ends. The CDR3 loop is CARSLGQFEAFF. In DNA form, the CDR3 reads TGTGCCAGAAGCTTAGGACAGTTTGAAGCTTTCTTT.

This clone has a handful of counts. The rearrangement uses TRBV2 and TRBJ1-6, with 8 bases aligning to TRBD1. Trimming took 2 bases from V and 9 from J; bases not matched to a gene: 9. From germline, CDR1 is SNHLY and CDR2 FYNNEI. This CDR3 is 16 amino acids long. The CDR3 DNA is TGTGCCAGCAGTGAACGGGGACAGGCACAGGCTTCACCCCTCCACTTT. Amino acids: CASSERGQAQASPLHF. Drawing the rest from reference TRBV2 and TRBJ1-6, the complete variable domain is EPEVTQTPSHQVTQMGQEVILRCVPISNHLYFYWYRQILGQKVEFLVSFYNNEISEKSEIFDDQFSVERPDGSNFTLKIRSTKLEDSAMYFCASSERGQAQASPLHFGNGTRLTVT.

The chain links TRBV7-8 to TRBJ1-4, with TRBD1 matching over 9 bases. CDR1 and CDR2 (germline): SGHVS, FQNEAQ. The CDR3 spans 15 residues. The trim removed 3 bases at V and 4 bases at J, leaving 3 bases unmatched. In nucleotides, the CDR3 is TGTGCCAGCAGCTTCGGACAGGGGTATAATGAAAAACTGTTTTTT. Protein product: CASSFGQGYNEKLFF.